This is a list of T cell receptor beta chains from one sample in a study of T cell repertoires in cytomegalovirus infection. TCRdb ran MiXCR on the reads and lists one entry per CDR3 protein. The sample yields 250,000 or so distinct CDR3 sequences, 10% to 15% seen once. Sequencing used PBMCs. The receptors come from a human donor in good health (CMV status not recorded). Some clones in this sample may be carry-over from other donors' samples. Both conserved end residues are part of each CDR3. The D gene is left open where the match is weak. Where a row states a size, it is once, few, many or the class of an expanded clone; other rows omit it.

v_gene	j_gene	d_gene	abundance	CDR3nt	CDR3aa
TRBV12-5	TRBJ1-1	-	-	TGTGCTAGTGGCCGCGGGGCGGCGAACACTGAAGCTTTCTTT	CASGRGAANTEAFF
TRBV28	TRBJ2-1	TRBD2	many	TGTGCCAGCAGTTTTCAATCTAGCGGGAATTGGGGTGAGCAGTTCTTC	CASSFQSSGNWGEQFF
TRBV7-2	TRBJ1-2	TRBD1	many	TGTGCCAGCACCAGACAGGGGTTAGGCTACACCTTC	CASTRQGLGYTF
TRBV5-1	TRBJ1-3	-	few	TGCGCCAGCAGCCCCTACCCCGACGGAAACACCATATATTTT	CASSPYPDGNTIYF
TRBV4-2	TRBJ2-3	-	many	TGTGCCAGCAGAGGCGGGGTGAGCACAGATACGCAGTATTTT	CASRGGVSTDTQYF
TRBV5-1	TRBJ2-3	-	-	TGCGCCAGCAGCTTGGCTGGTGGGGGGCCTAGCACAGATACGCAGTATTTT	CASSLAGGGPSTDTQYF
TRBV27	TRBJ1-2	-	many	TGTGCCAGCAGTTCAGCGACAGTTAACTATGGCTACACCTTC	CASSSATVNYGYTF
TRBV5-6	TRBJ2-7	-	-	TGTGCCAGCAGCGTGGGACACCAGCCCTACGAGCAGTACTTC	CASSVGHQPYEQYF
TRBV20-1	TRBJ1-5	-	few	TGCAGTGCTCCTGAGTTGACCCGAGGCAATCAGCCCCAGCATTTT	CSAPELTRGNQPQHF
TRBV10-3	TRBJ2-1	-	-	TGTGCCATCAGTGACTCTGATCCCAGCTCCTACAATGAGCAGTTCTTC	CAISDSDPSSYNEQFF
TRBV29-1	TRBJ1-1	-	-	TGCAGCGTTGAAGACACAGCCATGAACACTGAAGCTTTCTTT	CSVEDTAMNTEAFF
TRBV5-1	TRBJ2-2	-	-	TGCGCCAGCAGCTTGGAACAGGCCACCGGGGAGCTGTTTTTT	CASSLEQATGELFF
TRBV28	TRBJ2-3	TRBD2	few	TGTGCCAGCAGTTTACTAGCGGGAACAAGGGCGCAGTATTTT	CASSLLAGTRAQYF
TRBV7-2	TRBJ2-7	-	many	TGTGCCAGCAGCCGCGGCATGCAGCGGGAGCAGTACTTC	CASSRGMQREQYF
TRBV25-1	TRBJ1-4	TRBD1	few	TGTGCCAGCAGTGACCCAGGAGGACAGGGATTACAGAAACTGTTTTTT	CASSDPGGQGLQKLFF
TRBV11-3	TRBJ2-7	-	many	TGTGCCAGCAGCCCATCGAGGAGGGGCTACGAGCAGTACTTC	CASSPSRRGYEQYF
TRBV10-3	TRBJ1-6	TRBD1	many	TGTGCCATCAGAGGACCGGGACAGGATAATTCACCCCTCCACTTT	CAIRGPGQDNSPLHF
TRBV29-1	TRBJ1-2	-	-	TGCAGCGTTCCCCGGGACACCGGCTACACCTTC	CSVPRDTGYTF
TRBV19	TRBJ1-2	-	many	TGTGCCAGTAGTATCGCAGGGGAAGTACGGTATGGCTACACCTTC	CASSIAGEVRYGYTF
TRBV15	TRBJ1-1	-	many	TGTGCCACCAGCAGACTTCTGCAGCTCATGAACACTGAAGCTTTCTTT	CATSRLLQLMNTEAFF
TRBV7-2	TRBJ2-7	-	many	TGTGCCAGCCGAGCCCAGGTTAACGTCTACGAGCAGTACTTC	CASRAQVNVYEQYF
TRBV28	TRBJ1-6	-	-	TGTGCCAGCAGTTTGACTGGCGAGCCCCTCCACTTT	CASSLTGEPLHF
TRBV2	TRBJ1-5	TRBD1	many	TGTGCCAGCCATTCGACAGGGGGAAGCAATCAGCCCCAGCATTTT	CASHSTGGSNQPQHF